This T cell receptor beta chain came from a study of blood T cell repertoires in COVID-19. Across the whole study: Both acute and convalescent COVID-19 samples were obtained from the United States, Italy and Spain. Sample material is recorded as cDNA or gDNA derived from T cells, B-cell-depleted T cells, or PBMCs.

CDR1 is MNHEY and CDR2 is SVGEGT in the germline V gene. The CDR3 is made up of 15 amino acids. The V gene lost 5 bases and the J gene lost 0 bases, with 11 bases spanning the gap. Authors' methods: How many nucleated cells were present was estimated from reference gene primer amplification. This table comes from immunoSEQ multiplex PCR, and its TCRdb copy is limited to in-frame clones, with some not included. That table furnishes V, J and clone size, whereas the DNA furnished D and trimming. This sample yields 200,000 to 300,000 clones, of which about nine tenths are seen a single time; over 3.5% belongs to the top ten.

The source of this sequence is a middle-aged woman with acute or convalescent COVID-19. Sequencing input: peripheral blood. V usage is TRBV6-2 or TRBV6-3 and J usage is TRBJ2-1; D possibly corresponds to TRBD1 (5 bases). The CDR3 coding sequence is TGTGCCAGCAGTCAGACAGAAAGCTCCTACAATGAGCAGTTCTTC. It specifies CASSQTESSYNEQFF.